This TCR beta chain appears in the sequencing data of a study of blood T cell repertoires in COVID-19. Study background: PBMCs, B-cell-depleted T cells, or T cells were the source of the cDNA or gDNA that made up the material.

Per the original data handling: Reference gene primers were amplified, and this amplification served to estimate nucleated cell counts. Repertoires were generated with immunoSEQ multiplex PCR, while TCRdb's copy carries only in-frame clones and drops some. That table is the source of V, J and clone size, and D and trimming were worked out from the DNA. The table records roughly 300,000 clones, more than 70% of them present only once. This clonotype originated in a man between 18 and 29 years old who had recovered from COVID-19. Sequenced: peripheral blood.

The chain's CDR3 is CASSVETGWETQYF. The CDR3 bases are TGTGCCAGCAGCGTAGAAACAGGGTGGGAGACCCAGTACTTC. The chain joins TRBV9 to TRBJ2-5; a weak D match, TRBD1 (6 bases). Germline values: CDR1 SGDLS, CDR2 YYNGEE. CDR3 length: 14 residues. V shed 0 bases and J shed 5 bases, with 11 bases lying between them.